These 7 T cell receptor beta chains came from one sample sequenced in a study of shared clonotypes between healthy human individuals. Profiling relied on immunoSEQ multiplex PCR, and the TCRdb table lists in-frame clones only, not all of them. The repertoire holds roughly 450,000 clones, with less than 85% as singletons. The specimen was PBMCs. The receptor source for this set is a woman in her thirties or forties in good health. Some clones in this sample may be carry-over from other donors' samples.

The chain is built from TRBV2 and TRBJ2-1; 12 bases match TRBD2. The CDR3 has 14 amino acids. Trimming removed 9 bases from V and 5 bases from J; junction bases left unmatched: 5. CDR1 is SNHLY and CDR2 is FYNNEI in the germline V gene. The CDR3 sequence: CASGLAGLNNEQFF. CDR3 in DNA: TGTGCCAGTGGACTAGCGGGACTTAACAATGAGCAGTTCTTC.

This clone was detected once. The sample carries other DNA sequences with the same CDR3. The DNA for the CDR3 is TGTGCCAGCCAAGACAGCTTCTACGAGCAGTACTTC. This gives the protein CASQDSFYEQYF. The gene calls are TRBV28 and TRBJ2-7; D perhaps matches TRBD1 (5 bases). CDR3 length: 12 amino acids. Germline CDR1 reads MDHEN; CDR2 reads SYDVKM. V lost 8 bases and J lost 3, with 11 bases in between. The variable domain in full, with the rest retrieved from reference TRBV28 and TRBJ2-7, is DVKVTQSSRYLVKRTGEKVFLECVQDMDHENMFWYRQDPGLGLRLIYFSYDVKMKEKGDIPEGYSVSREKKERFSLILESASTNQTSMYLCASQDSFYEQYFGPGTRLTVT.

This clone was counted a single time. The chain uses TRBV10-3 and TRBJ2-7; D might be TRBD1 (5 bases). Germline loops: CDR1 ENHRY, CDR2 SYGVKD. The CDR3 consists of 14 residues. The V and J ends lost 4 bases and 2 bases respectively, with 12 bases between them. CDR3 amino acids: CAISAPDRAYEQYF. The CDR3 DNA reads as TGTGCCATCAGTGCGCCCGACAGAGCCTACGAGCAGTACTTC.

V and J are TRBV11-2 and TRBJ2-1; D perhaps matches TRBD1 (6 bases). The CDR3 is 14 residues long. The germline V and J ends were trimmed by 5 bases and 5 bases, with 13 bases remaining between them. The V gene's germline CDR1 is SGHAT and CDR2 FQNNGV. In nucleotides, the CDR3 is TGTGCCAGCAGCCGTTACAGGGACGACAATGAGCAGTTCTTC. Translated, it gives CASSRYRDDNEQFF.

Written as DNA, the CDR3 is TGCGCCAGCAGCCAAGATCGAGCCACAGATACGCAGTATTTT. This translates into CASSQDRATDTQYF. The genes are TRBV4-1 and TRBJ2-3; unclear D gene. Deletions cut 0 bases from V and 2 bases from J, with 6 bases between. The germline CDR1 and CDR2 sequences are MGHRA and YSYEKL. The CDR3 runs 14 residues.

The V call is TRBV7-2, the J call TRBJ2-7; perhaps TRBD2 as D (5 bases). V was cut by 2 bases and J by 3 bases, with 14 bases left in between. The CDR3 is made up of 15 amino acids. Germline V gene lookup returns CDR1 SGHTA and CDR2 FQGNSA. CDR3 sequence reads: CASSLNPGIGYEQYF. In DNA, the CDR3 is TGTGCCAGCAGCTTAAATCCGGGAATTGGCTACGAGCAGTACTTC. Using reference TRBV7-2 and TRBJ2-7 for the parts outside the CDR3, the full variable domain is GAGVSQSPSNKVTEKGKDVELRCDPISGHTALYWYRQSLGQGLEFLIYFQGNSAPDKSGLPSDRFSAERTGGSVSTLTIQRTQQEDSAVYLCASSLNPGIGYEQYFGPGTRLTVT.

V gene TRBV28 combines with J gene TRBJ2-3, with D possibly TRBD2 on 5 matching bases. The CDR3 length is 15 residues. Germline-derived CDR1 and CDR2 are MDHEN and SYDVKM. V was cut by 1 base and J by 0 bases, with 8 bases left in between. The CDR3 bases are TGTGCCAGCAGTTTATATACGGGGAGCACAGATACGCAGTATTTT. It codes for CASSLYTGSTDTQYF.